This T cell receptor beta chain was captured in a study of lymphopenia after photon versus proton radiotherapy. Notes on the study in general: Better survival with proton therapy was suggested as possible, not demonstrated. Post-nadir diversity loss with photons came from oligoclonal expansion, particularly CD8+ Temra cells. Post-nadir TCR diversity decline inversely tracked overall survival among those who died.

Of note for this clone: The antigen remains unidentified.

Some clones are missing from TCRdb's copy, which holds only in-frame ones; the method was immunoSEQ multiplex PCR. Among about 40,000 clones listed, about 86% were seen once. Sequenced material: peripheral blood, taken from a patient treated with proton-based radiotherapy. This receptor was identified in a woman in her 70s with pancreatic cancer. Some clones in this sample may be carry-over from other donors' samples.

The CDR3 protein is CSVEGTGAFYGYTF. CDR3 coding DNA: TGCAGCGTTGAAGGGACAGGAGCGTTCTATGGCTACACCTTC. The V gene is TRBV29-1, the J gene TRBJ1-2, with 7 bases identical to TRBD1. From germline, CDR1 is SQVTM and CDR2 ANQGSEA. The CDR3 is 14 residues long. V was clipped by 1 base and J by 4 bases; unmatched bases: 6.